One sample yielded the 22 T cell receptor beta chains listed below, sequenced in a study of blood T cell repertoires in COVID-19. Libraries were prepared by immunoSEQ multiplex PCR; TCRdb keeps only in-frame clonotypes and omits some of them. The table lists approximately 360,000 clones, about four fifths of them singletons, with 5.1% in the top ten. Input material: PBMCs or T cells enriched from blood (not recorded which). The receptors were gathered from a woman aged 45 to 65 who had recovered from COVID-19.

The genes are TRBV9 and TRBJ1-2; no firm D call. Germline CDR1 and CDR2: SGDLS and YYNGEE. The V end lost 4 bases, the J end lost 2 bases, and 24 bases lay between the germline ends. The CDR3 totals 18 residues. This CDR3 is CASSLSPRRAAANYGYTF. Here the CDR3 DNA reads TGTGCCAGCAGCTTATCCCCAAGGCGCGCGGCGGCCAACTATGGCTACACCTTC.

This chain links TRBV27 with TRBJ2-2; D is perhaps TRBD1 (6 bases). The CDR3 has 16 residues. Germline assignment: CDR1 MNHEY and CDR2 SMNVEV (reference sequence). V lost 4 bases to trimming and J lost 4 bases, with 16 bases between them. The CDR3 nucleotides are TGTGCCAGCAGTTCGGCTACAGGGCGGGTCACCGGGGAGCTGTTTTTT. Amino acid sequence: CASSSATGRVTGELFF.

This rearrangement joins TRBV5-6 to TRBJ1-6; D might be TRBD1 (5 bases). V lost 3 bases and J 6 bases, leaving 10 bases between the germline ends. Germline V gene data show CDR1 as SGHDT and CDR2 as YYEEEE. This CDR3 is 14 amino acids long. The CDR3 reads CASSSTEINSPLHF. CDR3 DNA: TGTGCCAGCAGCTCGACAGAGATTAATTCACCCCTCCACTTT.

J is TRBJ2-3 and V is TRBV6-6; 10 bases fit TRBD2. Trimming removed 3 bases from V and 4 bases from J; junction bases left unmatched: 7. Germline CDR1 reads MNHNY; CDR2 reads SVGAGI (reference sequence). The CDR3 contains 16 residues. The CDR3 region is CASSYLSGGAADTQYF. For the CDR3, the DNA is TGTGCCAGCAGTTATTTGAGCGGGGGGGCCGCAGATACGCAGTATTTT.

The chain is built from TRBV30 and TRBJ1-2, with D perhaps matching TRBD1 (5 bases). The germline CDR1 and CDR2 sequences are GTSNPN and SVGIG (reference sequence). The V end lost 3 bases, the J end lost 8 bases, and 13 bases lay between the germline ends. The CDR3 length is 12 residues. CDR3 coding DNA: TGTGCCTGGAGCTTTAGGGGAGGAGGCTACACCTTC. Its translation is CAWSFRGGGYTF.

The chain is built from TRBV5-4 and TRBJ1-1; D may be TRBD1 (5 bases). Germline V gene sequence: CDR1 SGHNT, CDR2 YYREEE (reference sequence). Trimming stripped 0 bases from V and 6 bases from J, with 15 bases between. This CDR3 contains 15 residues. The CDR3 bases are TGTGCCAGCAGCTTGGTGCAGGGTAGGTTGGCTGAAGCTTTCTTT. Translating gives CASSLVQGRLAEAFF.

The CDR3 reads CAAHSGTGQPGANVLTF. The CDR3 nucleotides read TGTGCCGCACATTCCGGGACAGGGCAACCCGGGGCCAACGTCCTGACTTTC. The chain has TRBV10-3 and TRBJ2-6; 9 positions match TRBD1. Trimming cost V 11 bases and J 4 bases; bases outside gene matches: 15. The CDR3 is made up of 17 amino acids. CDR1 and CDR2 (germline): ENHRY, SYGVKD.

This clone was counted once. The gene calls are TRBV30 and TRBJ2-2; D unclear. The CDR3 contains 12 residues. CDR1 is GTSNPN, CDR2 SVGIG, per germline (reference sequence). The V end was cut by 3 bases, the J end by 2 bases, with 4 bases between. The CDR3 is CAWSPNTGELFF. CDR3 DNA sequence: TGTGCCTGGAGCCCAAACACCGGGGAGCTGTTTTTT.

The chain carries TRBV19 and TRBJ1-6; D might be TRBD1 (5 bases). This CDR3 has 19 amino acids. Germline V gives CDR1 LNHDA, CDR2 SQIVND (reference sequence). Trimming took off 4 bases at V and 2 bases at J, with 21 bases between the two ends. The CDR3 sequence is CASSKVARLGQPYNSPLHF. Written as DNA, the CDR3 is TGTGCCAGTAGTAAAGTGGCCCGCCTGGGGCAGCCCTATAATTCACCCCTCCACTTT.

CDR3 region: CASSQDLTGSKETQYF. The CDR3 DNA follows: TGTGCCAGCAGCCAAGATCTGACAGGGTCAAAAGAGACCCAGTACTTC. The gene calls are TRBV4-2 and TRBJ2-5; 7 bases fit TRBD1. V was pared by 0 bases and J by 3 bases, with 7 bases of the junction left unmatched. Germline V gene lookup returns CDR1 LGHNA and CDR2 YNFKEQ. The length of the CDR3 is 16 residues.

Comment on this clone: With a much larger clone just one base away, this may be a read error. This chain uses TRBV9 with TRBJ1-3; D gene ambiguous. The CDR3 sequence is 12 residues long. Germline CDR1 SGDLS, CDR2 YYNGEE. Trimming removed 4 bases from V and 1 base from J, with 3 bases in between. DNA for the CDR3: TGTGCCAGCAGCCCGTCTGGAAACACCATATATTTT. It specifies CASSPSGNTIYF.

The rearrangement links TRBV7-2 to TRBJ1-4; D is unclear. The CDR3 contains 15 residues. V dropped 5 bases and J dropped 10 bases, with 20 bases sitting between them. CDR1 and CDR2 from the germline V gene are SGHTA and FQGNSA. The CDR3 region has the DNA TGTGCCAGCAGCCCCTCCCCAGGTGTGATCGGAAAACTGTTTTTT. Encoded protein: CASSPSPGVIGKLFF.

The rearrangement joins TRBV4-1 to TRBJ2-7, with 9 bases lining up with TRBD1. Germline trimming cut 1 base from V and 4 bases from J; bases unmatched to any gene: 5. CDR3 size: 15 residues. Per the germline V gene, CDR1 is MGHRA and CDR2 is YSYEKL. CDR3 amino acids: CASSQGTGVAYEQYF. CDR3 bases: TGCGCCAGCAGCCAAGGGACAGGGGTCGCTTACGAGCAGTACTTC.

A few counts support this clone. The CDR3 DNA sequence: TGCGCCAGCAGCCAATCTTCGGGACTAGCGGGGCGGAGCTCCTACAATGAGCAGTTCTTC. This translates into CASSQSSGLAGRSSYNEQFF. This chain connects TRBV4-3 to TRBJ2-1, with 13 bases identical to TRBD2. The ends lost 2 bases at V and 0 bases at J; junction bases unmatched: 10. CDR1 is LGHNA, CDR2 YSLEER, per germline. The CDR3 sequence is 20 residues long.

This chain uses TRBV29-1 with TRBJ2-1; 9 nucleotides match TRBD1. Per the germline V gene, CDR1 is SQVTM and CDR2 is ANQGSEA. With V trimmed by 3 bases and J by 1 base, 7 bases remained unmatched. This CDR3 spans 16 amino acids. CDR3 residues: CSVDGTGSISYNEQFF. The DNA of the CDR3 is TGCAGCGTTGACGGGACAGGGAGTATATCCTACAATGAGCAGTTCTTC.

The rearrangement joins TRBV12-5 to TRBJ2-2; D unclear. V was trimmed by 3 bases and J by 9 bases, leaving 14 bases between them. This CDR3 contains 14 residues. The germline V gene encodes CDR1 LGHNT and CDR2 FRNRAP. The chain's CDR3 is CASGLMRNDRELFF. The CDR3 region has the DNA TGTGCTAGTGGTTTAATGAGGAACGACCGGGAGCTGTTTTTT.

The CDR3 spells CASSVGIRDFTDTQYF. DNA for the CDR3: TGTGCCAGCAGCGTCGGTATCAGGGACTTCACAGATACGCAGTATTTT. This chain joins TRBV3-1 (or the pseudogene TRBV3-2) and TRBJ2-3; TRBD2 might be the D (6 bases). The CDR3 consists of 16 residues. V dropped 5 bases and J dropped 2 bases, with 17 bases sitting between them. Germline V CDR1 and CDR2: LGHDT, YNNKEL (reference sequence).

Only one count was recorded for this clone. The chain is built from TRBV7-9 and TRBJ1-6; the D gene is possibly TRBD1 (5 bases). The CDR3 extends over 14 amino acids. Germline V gene sequence: CDR1 SEHNR, CDR2 FQNEAQ (reference sequence). V was pared by 3 bases and J by 7 bases, with 10 bases between. Here the CDR3 DNA reads TGTGCCAGCAGCTTGCAGGGAGGGAATTCACCCCTCCACTTT. Translation: CASSLQGGNSPLHF.

The V gene is TRBV5-5, the J gene TRBJ1-2; TRBD1 agrees at 7 bases. CDR3 length: 14 residues. Unmatched junction bases numbered 11, after V lost 4 bases and J lost 8 bases. Germline loops: CDR1 SGHKS, CDR2 YYEKEE (reference sequence). The CDR3 DNA is TGTGCCAGCAGCCTCAGTGACAGGGTGGGGGGCTACACCTTC. This gives the protein CASSLSDRVGGYTF.

This chain connects TRBV11-3 to TRBJ2-3; D might be TRBD2 (6 bases). V was trimmed by 1 base and J by 4 bases, leaving 9 bases between them. Germline V gene lookup returns CDR1 SGHNT and CDR2 YENEEA. The CDR3 sequence is 14 residues long. The CDR3 nucleotides are TGTGCCAGCAGCTTAGGGGGGGTGCCAGATACGCAGTATTTT. Translation: CASSLGGVPDTQYF. Full variable domain (rest looked up from reference TRBV11-3 and TRBJ2-3): EAGVVQSPRYKIIEKKQPVAFWCNPISGHNTLYWYLQNLGQGPELLIRYENEEAVDDSQLPKDRFSAERLKGVDSTLKIQPAELGDSAVYLCASSLGGVPDTQYFGPGTRLTVL.

V and J are TRBV18 and TRBJ2-1; 9 bases are a match to TRBD2. V was pared by 6 bases and J by 6 bases, with 18 bases of the junction left unmatched. This CDR3 comprises 18 residues. Germline V gene data show CDR1 as KGHSH and CDR2 as LQKENI. Here the CDR3 reads CASSPAALGTSLGNEQFF. The CDR3 nucleotides read TGTGCCAGCTCGCCAGCCGCCCTAGGGACTAGCCTAGGCAATGAGCAGTTCTTC. The variable domain in full, with the rest retrieved from reference TRBV18 and TRBJ2-1, is NAGVMQNPRHLVRRRGQEARLRCSPMKGHSHVYWYRQLPEEGLKFMVYLQKENIIDESGMPKERFSAEFPKEGPSILRIQQVVRGDSAAYFCASSPAALGTSLGNEQFFGPGTRLTVL.

The chain carries TRBV4-1 and TRBJ2-2; maybe TRBD2 (5 bases). Germline V gives CDR1 MGHRA, CDR2 YSYEKL. V was clipped by 0 bases and J by 5 bases, with 7 bases between them. CDR3 length equals 14 residues. CDR3 sequence (DNA): TGCGCCAGCAGCCAAGACCGGACTACCGGGGAGCTGTTTTTT. The encoded protein is CASSQDRTTGELFF.